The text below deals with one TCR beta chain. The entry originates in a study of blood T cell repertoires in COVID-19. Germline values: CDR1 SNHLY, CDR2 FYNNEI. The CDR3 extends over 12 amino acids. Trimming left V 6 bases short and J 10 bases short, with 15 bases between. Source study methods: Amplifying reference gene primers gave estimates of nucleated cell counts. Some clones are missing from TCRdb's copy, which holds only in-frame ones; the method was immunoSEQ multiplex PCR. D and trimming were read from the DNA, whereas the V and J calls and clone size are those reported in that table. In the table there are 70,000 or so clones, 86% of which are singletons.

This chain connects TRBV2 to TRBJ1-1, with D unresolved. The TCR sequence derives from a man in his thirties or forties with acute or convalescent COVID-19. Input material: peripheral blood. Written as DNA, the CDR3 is TGTGCCAGCAGCCCCGACACTGAGGGAGCTTTCTTT. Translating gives CASSPDTEGAFF.